Reported below is one T cell receptor (beta chain). Its antigen is undetermined. It was from resections taken during corrective heart surgery that the thymus tissue came. Donation was from healthy Finnish infants who were having corrective surgery that addressed congenital heart defects. This record comes from a study of human thymus T cells. The protocol was immunoSEQ multiplex PCR, while the TCRdb copy is restricted to in-frame clones and leaves out a portion. The repertoire includes about 78,000 clones, about 96% of them detected once, and 0.025% to 0.04% sits in the top ten. The germline V gene encodes CDR1 KGHSH and CDR2 LQKENI. The CDR3 is made up of 14 amino acids. V lost 3 bases and J lost 5; bases outside the gene matches: 7. Study results and caveats: It looked as if thymic and blood repertoires used V and J genes in a biased way.

The chain has TRBV18 and TRBJ2-7, with TRBD2 matching over 7 bases. The TCR originated in a boy under three years old with a congenital heart defect but otherwise immunologically healthy. The source material was thymus tissue. CDR3 region: CASSPRLAVNEQYF. CDR3 nucleotide sequence: TGTGCCAGCTCACCGCGGCTAGCGGTTAACGAGCAGTACTTC.